This T cell receptor beta chain was captured by sequencing in a study of beta chain features in type 1 diabetes. About 110 mL of blood, on average, came from one heparinised draw per donor. All of the isolated RNA was reverse transcribed, so expressed TCRB transcripts were sequenced. The protocol was immunoSEQ multiplex PCR, while the TCRdb copy is restricted to in-frame clones and leaves out a portion. The table lists more than 150,000 clones, 10% to 15% of them singletons. The J segment lost 6 bases and the V segment lost 4 bases, leaving 8 bases of the junction unmatched. Germline lookup yields CDR1 SGHRS and CDR2 YFSETQ. The CDR3 runs to 16 residues.

The receptor comes from a woman aged 18-29 years in good health. The sequenced sample consisted of central memory CD4+ T cells from blood. V gene TRBV5-1 combines with J gene TRBJ1-5; 12 bases match TRBD1. CDR3 residues: CASSLGTGGFSQPQHF. The DNA of the CDR3 is TGCGCCAGCAGCCTTGGGACAGGGGGCTTCAGTCAGCCCCAGCATTTT.